The sequence of this T cell receptor beta chain was determined in a study of blood T cell repertoires in COVID-19. Study at large: Sites in the United States, Italy and Spain provided acute and convalescent COVID-19 samples. Nucleic acid was either cDNA or gDNA, and it came from T cells, B-cell-depleted T cells, or PBMCs.

As originally analysed: It was from reference gene primer amplification that nucleated cell counts were estimated. The table came from immunoSEQ multiplex PCR; TCRdb's copy has only in-frame clones and leaves some out. V and J calls and clone size are those listed in that table; D and trimming were worked out from the DNA. The top ten clones hold roughly 4.5% of a sample with roughly 200,000 clones, approximately 81% of them seen once. This CDR3 is built from 17 residues. The junction had 7 bases not matched to a gene; V was cut back by 5 bases and J by 1 base. Looked up from germline, CDR1 is MNHEY and CDR2 is SVGEGT.

Sequencing was performed on peripheral blood. The chain joins TRBV6-2 or TRBV6-3 to TRBJ2-2, with 10 bases fitting TRBD2. This TCR derives from a woman over 75 with acute or convalescent COVID-19. For the CDR3, the DNA is TGTGCCAGCAGTAGGACCCGGACTAGCGGGAACACCGGGGAGCTGTTTTTT. It translates to CASSRTRTSGNTGELFF.